These 10 T cell receptor beta chains were sequenced from one sample in a study of cytomegalovirus exposure and HLA in healthy donors. The PCR used 60 Vbeta and 13 Jbeta primers. Libraries were prepared by immunoSEQ multiplex PCR; TCRdb keeps only in-frame clonotypes and omits some of them. Of about 70,000 clones in the sample, about 74% were seen once. The sequencing input was PBMCs. These receptors came from a human donor in good health.

The chain links TRBV18 to TRBJ1-3, with D possibly matching TRBD1 (5 bases). The CDR3 length is 14 residues. The germline V gene has CDR1 KGHSH and CDR2 LQKENI. Between the trimmed V and J ends, which lost 5 bases and 3 bases, there was a span of 11 bases. CDR3 sequence: CASSETAIGNTIYF. The CDR3 region has the DNA TGTGCCAGCTCAGAGACAGCCATTGGAAACACCATATATTTT.

Only a few counts were recorded for this clone. The CDR3 sequence is CAWLVPRVANTEAFF. The CDR3 region has the DNA TGTGCCTGGTTAGTTCCCAGAGTAGCGAACACTGAAGCTTTCTTT. V gene TRBV30 combines with J gene TRBJ1-1, with D unclear. The CDR3 runs 15 residues. V lost 5 bases and J 1 base, leaving 17 bases between the germline ends. The germline gives CDR1 GTSNPN, CDR2 SVGIG (reference sequence).

CDR3 sequence reads: CASSLERGAEAFF. The CDR3 region has the DNA TGTGCCAGCAGCTTAGAAAGGGGCGCTGAAGCTTTCTTT. The chain is built from TRBV7-9 and TRBJ1-1; the D gene is possibly TRBD1 (5 bases). This CDR3 has 13 amino acids. Trimming shortened V by 1 base and J by 6 bases, and 9 bases separated the two germline ends. Germline V lookup: CDR1 SEHNR, CDR2 FQNEAQ (reference sequence).

The rearrangement uses TRBV27 and TRBJ2-1, with D possibly TRBD2 on 6 matching bases. The germline V and J ends were trimmed by 1 base and 10 bases, with 14 bases remaining between them. Per germline, CDR1 MNHEY and CDR2 SMNVEV (reference sequence). This CDR3 is built from 14 residues. The CDR3 protein is CASSLYRAGREQFF. CDR3 in DNA: TGTGCCAGCAGTTTATATAGGGCGGGACGCGAGCAGTTCTTC.

V is TRBV5-1 and J is TRBJ2-5, with 8 positions matching TRBD2. Losses at the gene ends were 4 bases for V and 5 bases for J; bases not matched to a gene: 7. This CDR3 comprises 14 residues. Germline V gene data show CDR1 as SGHRS and CDR2 as YFSETQ. The CDR3 DNA is TGCGCCAGCAGCCCCGGGGGGGCCGTCGAGACCCAGTACTTC. This gives the protein CASSPGGAVETQYF.

This rearrangement joins TRBV19 to TRBJ1-5; D not resolved. The CDR3 contains 12 residues. Germline CDR1 and CDR2: LNHDA and SQIVND (reference sequence). Trimming removed 6 bases at V and 5 bases at J, with 8 bases between. CDR3 sequence: CASRQPDQPQHF. CDR3 nucleotides: TGTGCCAGTAGACAGCCTGATCAGCCCCAGCATTTT.

V and J are TRBV30 and TRBJ1-1, with D hard to call. The germline V and J ends were trimmed by 2 bases and 8 bases, with 18 bases remaining between them. The germline V gene encodes CDR1 GTSNPN and CDR2 SVGIG (reference sequence). The CDR3 length is 14 residues. The CDR3 loop reads CAWSSVSRSGEAFF. CDR3 DNA: TGTGCCTGGAGTAGTGTTTCGAGGTCGGGGGAAGCTTTCTTT.

The chain employs TRBV27 and TRBJ2-7, with D possibly TRBD2 on 6 matching bases. Trimming shortened V by 11 bases and J by 6 bases, and 20 bases separated the two germline ends. CDR1 MNHEY and CDR2 SMNVEV come from the germline V gene (reference sequence). The CDR3 runs to 13 residues. This chain's CDR3 is CAARRGTKSEQYF. Here the CDR3 DNA reads TGTGCCGCCCGGCGGGGAACCAAAAGCGAGCAGTACTTC.

This sequence joins TRBV9 and TRBJ2-3; 10 nucleotides match TRBD2. CDR3 length equals 15 residues. Per the germline V gene, CDR1 is SGDLS and CDR2 is YYNGEE. V lost 4 bases to trimming and J lost 5 bases; unmatched junction nucleotides: 7. CDR3 amino acids: CASSSLAGVGDTQYF. CDR3 nucleotide sequence: TGTGCCAGCAGCTCCCTAGCGGGAGTGGGAGATACGCAGTATTTT.

This sequence joins TRBV5-1 and TRBJ2-1; 10 nucleotides agree with TRBD1. V lost 3 bases, J lost 8 bases, and 2 bases stayed unmatched. The CDR3 extends over 13 amino acids. The germline V gene encodes CDR1 SGHRS and CDR2 YFSETQ. The CDR3 loop reads CASSWDRGDEQFF. In DNA, the CDR3 is TGCGCCAGCAGCTGGGACAGGGGCGATGAGCAGTTCTTC. Supplemented by reference TRBV5-1 and TRBJ2-1, the full variable domain reads KAGVTQTPRYLIKTRGQQVTLSCSPISGHRSVSWYQQTPGQGLQFLFEYFSETQRNKGNFPGRFSGRQFSNSRSEMNVSTLELGDSALYLCASSWDRGDEQFFGPGTRLTVL.